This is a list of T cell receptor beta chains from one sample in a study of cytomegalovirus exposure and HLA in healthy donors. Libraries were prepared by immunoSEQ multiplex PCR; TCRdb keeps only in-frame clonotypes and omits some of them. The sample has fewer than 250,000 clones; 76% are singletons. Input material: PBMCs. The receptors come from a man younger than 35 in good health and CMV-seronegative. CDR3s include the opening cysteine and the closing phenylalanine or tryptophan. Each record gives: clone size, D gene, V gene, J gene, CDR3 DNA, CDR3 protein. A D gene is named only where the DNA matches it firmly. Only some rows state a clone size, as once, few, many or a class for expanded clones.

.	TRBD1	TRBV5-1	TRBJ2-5	TGCGCCAGCCATGACAGGGGGCGGGAGACCCAGTACTTC	CASHDRGRETQYF
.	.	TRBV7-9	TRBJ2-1	TGTGCCAGCAGCCTATATAGTAGCGGCAACAATGAGCAGTTCTTC	CASSLYSSGNNEQFF
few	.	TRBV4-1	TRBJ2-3	TGCGCCAGCAGCCAGGTGATGGTCACTAGCACAGATACGCAGTATTTT	CASSQVMVTSTDTQYF
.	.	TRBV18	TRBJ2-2	TGTGCCAGCTCGCCTCGGACTGGACTTCCCGGGGAGCTGTTTTTT	CASSPRTGLPGELFF
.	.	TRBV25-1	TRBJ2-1	TGTGCCAGCAGTGATGGGGCACCCTACAATGAGCAGTTCTTC	CASSDGAPYNEQFF
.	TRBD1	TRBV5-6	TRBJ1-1	TGTGCCAGCAGCTCCTGGGGTCAGGGGGGCTCTGGCACTGAAGCTTTCTTT	CASSSWGQGGSGTEAFF
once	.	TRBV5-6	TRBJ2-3	TGTGCCAGCAGCCCAGGGACTTTCACAGATACGCAGTATTTT	CASSPGTFTDTQYF
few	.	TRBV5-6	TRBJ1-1	TGTGCCAGCAGCGTACGGGAGTACACTGAAGCTTTCTTT	CASSVREYTEAFF
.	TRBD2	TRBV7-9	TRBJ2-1	TGTGCCAGCAGCTCGACTAGCGGGGCCTACAATGAGCAGTTCTTC	CASSSTSGAYNEQFF
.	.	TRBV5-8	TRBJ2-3	TGTGCCAGCAGCTTGGTAGGGACTAGCACAGATACGCAGTATTTT	CASSLVGTSTDTQYF
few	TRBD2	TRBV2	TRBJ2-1	TGTGCCAGCAGGATTCTAGCGGGAGGAAATGAGCAGTTCTTC	CASRILAGGNEQFF
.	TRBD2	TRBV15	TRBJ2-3	TGTGCCACCAGCAGAGATAGGCGGTTCGGGCGGGAGAGAGGCGGAGATACGCAGTATTTT	CATSRDRRFGRERGGDTQYF
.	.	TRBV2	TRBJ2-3	TGTGCCAGCAGGCGGGCCACAGATACGCAGTATTTT	CASRRATDTQYF
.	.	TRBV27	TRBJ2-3	TGTGCCAGCAGTTTAAAGGCAGGGGGCACAGATACGCAGTATTTT	CASSLKAGGTDTQYF
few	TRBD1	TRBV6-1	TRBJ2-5	TGTGCCAGCAGTCGGGACAGTGAGCAAGAGACCCAGTACTTC	CASSRDSEQETQYF
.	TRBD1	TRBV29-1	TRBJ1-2	TGCAGCGTTGGGCTGACAGGGGGGAAGTATGGTGGCTACACCTTC	CSVGLTGGKYGGYTF
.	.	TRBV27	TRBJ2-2	TGTGCCAGCAGTGCCGGACTTACCGGGGAGCTGTTTTTT	CASSAGLTGELFF
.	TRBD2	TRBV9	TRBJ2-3	TGTGCCAGCAGCGGTCAAGCCGGGACTAGCGCCACAGATACGCAGTATTTT	CASSGQAGTSATDTQYF
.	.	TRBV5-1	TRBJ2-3	TGCGCCAGCAGACTTGCGGGACGCAGCACAGATACGCAGTATTTT	CASRLAGRSTDTQYF
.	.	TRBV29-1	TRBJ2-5	TGCAGCGTTGATAGCGGGCAGGGGAGAGGAGAGACCCAGTACTTC	CSVDSGQGRGETQYF
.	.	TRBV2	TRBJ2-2	TGTGCCAGCAGTGAGGGGGGGCACGGGGAGCTGTTTTTT	CASSEGGHGELFF
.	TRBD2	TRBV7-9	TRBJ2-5	TGTGCCAGCAGCTCGACTAGCGGACAAGAGACCCAGTACTTC	CASSSTSGQETQYF
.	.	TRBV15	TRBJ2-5	TGTGCCACCAGCAGAGCCCGAGAGACCCAGTACTTC	CATSRARETQYF
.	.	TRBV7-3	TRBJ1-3	TGTGCCAGCAGCTTAGGAGCGGGACTCGGAAACACCATATATTTT	CASSLGAGLGNTIYF
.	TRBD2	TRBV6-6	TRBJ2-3	TGTGCCAGCAGTTTGGATAGCGGGATTAGCACAGATACGCAGTATTTT	CASSLDSGISTDTQYF
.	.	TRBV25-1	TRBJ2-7	TGTGCCAGCAGTGGGAGGGACAGACTCTACGAGCAGTACTTC	CASSGRDRLYEQYF
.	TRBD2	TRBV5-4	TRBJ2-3	TGTGCCAGCAGATCCGGGACTAGCGGGAGAAGAGATACGCAGTATTTT	CASRSGTSGRRDTQYF
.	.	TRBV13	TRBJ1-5	TGTGCCAGCAGCTTAGCTGGGGGCGATCAGCCCCAGCATTTT	CASSLAGGDQPQHF
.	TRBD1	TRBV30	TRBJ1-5	TGTGCCTGGGGACAGGGGGTTGGTCAGCCCCAGCATTTT	CAWGQGVGQPQHF
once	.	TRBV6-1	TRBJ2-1	TGTGCCAGCAGTGGGGGAGGACTTGGGGAAAATGAGCAGTTCTTC	CASSGGGLGENEQFF
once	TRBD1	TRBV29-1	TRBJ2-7	TGCAGCGTTGCCGGACAGGGGGGTAGCGAGCAGTACTTC	CSVAGQGGSEQYF
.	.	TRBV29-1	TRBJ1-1	TGCAGCGCTGGGGGGGGGTCCATGAACACTGAAGCTTTCTTT	CSAGGGSMNTEAFF
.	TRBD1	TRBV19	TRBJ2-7	TGTGCCAGTAGTAACAGGGGCTACGAGCAGTACTTC	CASSNRGYEQYF
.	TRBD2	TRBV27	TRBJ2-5	TGTGCCACCAAGGCCCGCCCCCTGACGGGAGGGGGGGAGACCCAGTACTTC	CATKARPLTGGGETQYF
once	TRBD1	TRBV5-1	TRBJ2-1	TGCGCCAGCAGCTTGGGGCAGGGGGCGCCCAATGAGCAGTTCTTC	CASSLGQGAPNEQFF
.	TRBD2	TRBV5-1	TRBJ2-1	TGCGCCAGCGGCTGGACTAGCGGTTACAATGAGCAGTTCTTC	CASGWTSGYNEQFF
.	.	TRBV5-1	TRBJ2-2	TGCGCCAGCAGCTTGACTAGCGCAGGGGCCGGGGAGCTGTTTTTT	CASSLTSAGAGELFF
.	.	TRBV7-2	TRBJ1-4	TGTGCCAGCAGCTTAGAACAGACTAGAAAACTGTTTTTT	CASSLEQTRKLFF
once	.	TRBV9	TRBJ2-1	TGTGCCAGCGGACGGACGGGGGTCTACAATGAGCAGTTCTTC	CASGRTGVYNEQFF
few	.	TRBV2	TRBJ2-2	TGTGCCAGCAGCTTAGATGCCGGGGAGCTGTTTTTT	CASSLDAGELFF
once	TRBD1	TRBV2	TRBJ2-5	TGTGCCAGCAGAAAGACAGGGGTTTTGCGGGAGACCCAGTACTTC	CASRKTGVLRETQYF
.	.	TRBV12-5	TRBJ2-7	TGTGCTAGTGGACCCGCTCACGGGAGCAAGGGGGAGCAGTACTTC	CASGPAHGSKGEQYF